A selection of T cell receptor beta chains follows, all from one sample in a study of blood T cell repertoires in COVID-19. Using immunoSEQ multiplex PCR, the repertoire was profiled, and TCRdb retains in-frame clones only, with some absent. The data hold roughly 250,000 clones, with around 89% observed a single time. The source material was peripheral blood. These receptors came from a man aged 55 to 69 who had recovered from COVID-19. CDR3s include the opening cysteine and the closing phenylalanine or tryptophan. D genes are given only for firm matches. Not every row has a clone size; where given, it reads once, few, many or a size class.

d_gene: TRBD1
v_gene: TRBV7-6
j_gene: TRBJ2-7
abundance: .
CDR3nt: TGTGCCAGCAGCACGGGACAGGGGTCGGCTGACGAGCAGTACTTC
CDR3aa: CASSTGQGSADEQYF

d_gene: TRBD1
v_gene: TRBV2
j_gene: TRBJ1-6
abundance: .
CDR3nt: TGTGCCAGCAGTGGGGACAGGGCCTCACTCCACTTT
CDR3aa: CASSGDRASLHF

d_gene: TRBD2
v_gene: TRBV19
j_gene: TRBJ2-5
abundance: once
CDR3nt: TGTGCCAGTAGTATAGAGGGGGGGGGACTAGCAGGGCAAGAGACCCAGTACTTC
CDR3aa: CASSIEGGGLAGQETQYF

d_gene: .
v_gene: TRBV5-6
j_gene: TRBJ2-2
abundance: .
CDR3nt: TGTGCCAGCAGCATCTACGCGAACACCGGGGAGCTGTTTTTT
CDR3aa: CASSIYANTGELFF

d_gene: TRBD1
v_gene: TRBV2
j_gene: TRBJ2-2
abundance: few
CDR3nt: TGTGCCAGCAGTGTGGGGACAGGGGCCGGGGAGCTGTTTTTT
CDR3aa: CASSVGTGAGELFF

d_gene: .
v_gene: TRBV27
j_gene: TRBJ2-7
abundance: .
CDR3nt: TGTGCCAGCAGTTTAAAGGGGCACTACGAGCAGTACTTC
CDR3aa: CASSLKGHYEQYF

d_gene: .
v_gene: TRBV2
j_gene: TRBJ2-5
abundance: .
CDR3nt: TGTGCCAGCAGTGAGGTCGGCGGAGCAGCGGCCCAGTACTTC
CDR3aa: CASSEVGGAAAQYF

d_gene: TRBD1
v_gene: TRBV7-9
j_gene: TRBJ1-4
abundance: .
CDR3nt: TGTGCCAGCAGCTTAGTACAGGGGTCTAATGAAAAACTGTTTTTT
CDR3aa: CASSLVQGSNEKLFF

d_gene: .
v_gene: TRBV2
j_gene: TRBJ1-2
abundance: .
CDR3nt: TGTGCCAGCACAGGACAGCTGGGGTCTTATGGCTACACCTTC
CDR3aa: CASTGQLGSYGYTF

d_gene: .
v_gene: TRBV24-1
j_gene: TRBJ2-3
abundance: .
CDR3nt: TGTGCCACCAGTGATTTGCGGGGGGATACGCAGTATTTT
CDR3aa: CATSDLRGDTQYF

d_gene: TRBD2
v_gene: TRBV2
j_gene: TRBJ2-5
abundance: few
CDR3nt: TGTGCCAGCAGAAGAATAGGGACTAGCATTTCAGAGACCCAGTACTTC
CDR3aa: CASRRIGTSISETQYF

d_gene: .
v_gene: TRBV2
j_gene: TRBJ2-2
abundance: .
CDR3nt: TGTGCCAGCAGTGAGAGACAGGTTATCACCGGGGAGCTGTTTTTT
CDR3aa: CASSERQVITGELFF

d_gene: TRBD2
v_gene: TRBV18
j_gene: TRBJ2-5
abundance: .
CDR3nt: TGTGCCAGCTCACCACCGGGGCTAGCGGGGGCTCAAGAGACCCAGTACTTC
CDR3aa: CASSPPGLAGAQETQYF

d_gene: .
v_gene: TRBV7-6
j_gene: TRBJ2-2
abundance: .
CDR3nt: TGTGCCAGCAGCTTAAACAGACCGAACACCGGGGAGCTGTTTTTT
CDR3aa: CASSLNRPNTGELFF

d_gene: TRBD1
v_gene: TRBV5-4
j_gene: TRBJ1-6
abundance: .
CDR3nt: TGTGCCAGCAGCCGCACGGGACAGCCTTCACCCCTCCACTTT
CDR3aa: CASSRTGQPSPLHF

d_gene: TRBD1
v_gene: TRBV5-1
j_gene: TRBJ2-1
abundance: .
CDR3nt: TGCGCCAGCAGCTTAAACAGGGGGCTGAATGAGCAGTTCTTC
CDR3aa: CASSLNRGLNEQFF

d_gene: TRBD2
v_gene: TRBV10-3
j_gene: TRBJ2-1
abundance: .
CDR3nt: TGTGCCATCAGTAATCTAGCGGGAGAGCAGTTCTTC
CDR3aa: CAISNLAGEQFF

d_gene: .
v_gene: TRBV29-1
j_gene: TRBJ1-4
abundance: .
CDR3nt: TGCAGCGGGTCGGGGAATGGTAATGAAAAACTGTTTTTT
CDR3aa: CSGSGNGNEKLFF